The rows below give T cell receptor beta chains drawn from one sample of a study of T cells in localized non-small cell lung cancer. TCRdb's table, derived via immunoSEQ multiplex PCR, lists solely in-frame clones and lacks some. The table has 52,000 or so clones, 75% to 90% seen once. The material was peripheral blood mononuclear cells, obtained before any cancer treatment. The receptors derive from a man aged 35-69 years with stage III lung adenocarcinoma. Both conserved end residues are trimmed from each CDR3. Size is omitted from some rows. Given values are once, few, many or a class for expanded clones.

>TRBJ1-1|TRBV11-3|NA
ASSSRQGTTTHTEAF
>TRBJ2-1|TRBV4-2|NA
ASSHPLAGDSYNEQF
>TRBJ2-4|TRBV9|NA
ASSVGGVSDIQY
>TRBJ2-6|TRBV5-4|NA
ASSSTVHSGANVLT
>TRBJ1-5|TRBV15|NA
ATCSALGNQPQH
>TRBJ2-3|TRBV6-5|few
ASSRRTGDWDTQY
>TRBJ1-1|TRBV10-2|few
ASNYQNTEAF
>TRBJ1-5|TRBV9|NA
ASSVGDQNQPQH
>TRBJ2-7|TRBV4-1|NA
ASSPRDTAVSYEQY
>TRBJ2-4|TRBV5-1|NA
ASSLEGEWNIQY
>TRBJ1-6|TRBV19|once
ASRRYVQGARQNSPLH
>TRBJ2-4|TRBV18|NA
ASSPGDRRQAKNIQY
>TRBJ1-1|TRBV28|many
ASSLSGTNTEAF
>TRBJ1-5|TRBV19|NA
ASKITGTGNQPQH
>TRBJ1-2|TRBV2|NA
ASPRGDRGYT
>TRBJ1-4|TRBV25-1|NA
ASSPRTGKNEKLF
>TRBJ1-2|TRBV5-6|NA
ASSPDGNYGYT
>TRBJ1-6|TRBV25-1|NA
ASSRDFSSYNSPLH
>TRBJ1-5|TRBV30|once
AWNLDREDQPQH
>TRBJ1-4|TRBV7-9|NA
ASSPQGAGGTEKLF
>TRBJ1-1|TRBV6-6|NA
ASRLQGYGRTEAF
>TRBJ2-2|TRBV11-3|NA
ASSPPDGYTGELF
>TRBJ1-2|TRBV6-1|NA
ASTLSGRQAYGYT
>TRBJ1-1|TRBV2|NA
ASRGNEGTEAF
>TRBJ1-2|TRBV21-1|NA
ASSKEKGYTYGYT
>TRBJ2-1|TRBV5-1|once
ASSGLAGGVNEQF
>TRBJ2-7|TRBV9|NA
ASRRTGSEQY
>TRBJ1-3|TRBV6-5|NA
ASSYGQLYQNTIY
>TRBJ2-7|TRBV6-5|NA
AAGAGGFYEQY
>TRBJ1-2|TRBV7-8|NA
ASSLETGRGYT
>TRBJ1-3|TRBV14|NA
ASSQDYSGNTIY
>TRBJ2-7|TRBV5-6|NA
ASSQIGTGSYEQY
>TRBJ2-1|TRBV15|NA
ATAGTSSNNEQF
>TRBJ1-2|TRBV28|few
ASSLGAGESLSGYT
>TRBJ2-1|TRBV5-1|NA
ASSLVVGTASGNEQF
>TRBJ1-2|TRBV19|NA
ASIGPGQGRIGYT
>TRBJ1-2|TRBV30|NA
AWEDLVGYT
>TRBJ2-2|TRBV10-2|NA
ASSGGTHTGELF
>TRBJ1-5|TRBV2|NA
ASSEMRAGNQPQH
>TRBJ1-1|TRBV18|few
ASSRLQGTEAF
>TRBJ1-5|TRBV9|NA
ASSPRGDQPQH
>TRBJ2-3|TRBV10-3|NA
AINRKTGDTQY
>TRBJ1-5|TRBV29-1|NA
SVGYRDGPDQPQH
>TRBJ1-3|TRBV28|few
ASTESRDTIY
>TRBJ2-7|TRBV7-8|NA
ASSPLEARREQY
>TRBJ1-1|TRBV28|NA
ASSSSGRHTEAF
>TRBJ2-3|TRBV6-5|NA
ASSSTTSGSTDTQY
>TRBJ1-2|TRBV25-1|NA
ASSAQKANYGYT
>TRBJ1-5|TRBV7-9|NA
ASSLGGQSNQPQH
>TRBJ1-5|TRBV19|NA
ASSPLELQPQH
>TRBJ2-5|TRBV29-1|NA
SVERGYQETQY
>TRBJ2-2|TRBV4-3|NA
ASSQAYGTSTGELF
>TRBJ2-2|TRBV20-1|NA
SARTTGELF